The 10 T cell receptor beta chains reported below all come from one sample, sequenced in a study of OX40 agonist ivuxolimab in advanced cancers. Sequencing was performed with immunoSEQ multiplex PCR; in TCRdb, only in-frame clones are kept and a portion is missing. This table holds about 53,000 clones, 80% to 90% found once. This specimen was CD4+ or CD8+ T cells sorted from blood, taken in a trial of the OX40 agonist ivuxolimab. These receptors were collected from an adult with an advanced solid tumor such as melanoma, head and neck, liver or kidney cancer.

Points on this clone: Its ends do not fully match the called genes, so a read error is possible. CDR3 nucleotides: TGTGGGGGAGGAACTGGAAACACCATATATTTT. This encodes CGGGTGNTIYF. The chain couples TRBV20-1 to TRBJ1-3; weak D call: TRBD1 (5 bases). The V gene's germline CDR1 is DFQATT and CDR2 SNEGSKA (reference sequence). This CDR3 is built from 11 residues.

CDR3 DNA: TGTGCCAGCTCAAGACTAGCGGTAACAGATACGCAGTATTTT. It translates to CASSRLAVTDTQYF. The chain recombines TRBV18 with TRBJ2-3; 9 bases align to TRBD2. V lost 5 bases, J lost 3 bases, and 3 bases stayed unmatched. Looked up from germline, CDR1 is KGHSH and CDR2 is LQKENI. The length of the CDR3 is 14 residues.

A single count supports this clone. V gene TRBV18 combines with J gene TRBJ1-1, with 8 bases identical to TRBD1. Germline V CDR1 and CDR2: KGHSH, LQKENI. V trimming: 3 bases; J trimming: 1 base; junction bases outside the gene matches: 1. The CDR3 has 14 residues. The CDR3 nucleotides are TGTGCCAGCTCACCGGACAGGGAGAACACTGAAGCTTTCTTT. Translating gives CASSPDRENTEAFF.

V gene TRBV10-1 combines with J gene TRBJ2-3; D not resolved. V was clipped by 2 bases and J by 4 bases, with 10 bases between them. CDR3 size: 14 residues. Germline V gives CDR1 WNHNN, CDR2 SYGVQD (reference sequence). CDR3 sequence (DNA): TGCGCCAGCAGTGAGAGCGCCCAGCCAGATACGCAGTATTTT. Translation: CASSESAQPDTQYF.

The chain couples TRBV27 to TRBJ2-1; D not certain. Germline V gene sequence: CDR1 MNHEY, CDR2 SMNVEV (reference sequence). Trimming took off 2 bases at V and 4 bases at J, with 12 bases between the two ends. This CDR3 has 15 amino acids. The CDR3: CASSLEDGAYNEQFF. CDR3 coding DNA: TGTGCCAGCAGTTTAGAGGACGGAGCATACAATGAGCAGTTCTTC.

The V and J genes are TRBV28 and TRBJ1-2; 8 positions match TRBD1. This CDR3 is 14 amino acids long. Germline lookup yields CDR1 MDHEN and CDR2 SYDVKM. J lost 4 bases, V lost 5 bases, and 6 bases had no gene match. CDR3 in amino acids: CASSPGQGSYGYTF. CDR3 nucleotides: TGTGCCAGCAGTCCCGGACAGGGAAGCTATGGCTACACCTTC.

The V gene is TRBV2, the J gene TRBJ1-3; weak D call: TRBD1 (5 bases). The V end was cut by 3 bases, the J end by 0 bases, with 9 bases between. The CDR3 spans 15 residues. Germline lookup yields CDR1 SNHLY and CDR2 FYNNEI. The chain's CDR3 is CASSEDTLSGNTIYF. Written as DNA, the CDR3 is TGTGCCAGCAGTGAGGACACCCTCTCTGGAAACACCATATATTTT.

This clone was seen once. The genes are TRBV7-9 and TRBJ2-7; D is unresolved. The CDR3 totals 11 residues. Trimming stripped 5 bases from V and 4 bases from J, with 6 bases between. The germline V gene has CDR1 SEHNR and CDR2 FQNEAQ (reference sequence). The CDR3 loop reads CASSPQYEQYF. CDR3 sequence (DNA): TGTGCCAGCAGCCCTCAATACGAGCAGTACTTC.

The chain carries TRBV7-2 and TRBJ2-5; unclear D gene. Germline CDR1 SGHTA, CDR2 FQGNSA. CDR3 length equals 12 residues. Trimming shortened V by 1 base and J by 5 bases, and 5 bases separated the two germline ends. The CDR3 reads CASSLGQETQYF. CDR3 nucleotides: TGTGCCAGCAGCTTAGGCCAGGAGACCCAGTACTTC.

The chain employs TRBV28 and TRBJ1-1; D is ambiguous. The CDR3 is 12 amino acids. V dropped 5 bases and J dropped 11 bases, with 15 bases sitting between them. Germline V gene sequence: CDR1 MDHEN, CDR2 SYDVKM. The CDR3 loop is CASSTRRVGAFF. The CDR3 DNA is TGTGCCAGCAGTACCCGACGGGTAGGGGCTTTCTTT.